This passage covers 8 T cell receptor beta chains from one sample sequenced in a study of T cells expressing NK-cell markers. TCRdb re-called the 5' RACE reads; every CDR3 protein appears as one record, without DNA. This repertoire comprises about 540,000 distinct CDR3 sequences; its ten largest clones make up under 4.5%. Material for sequencing was blood T cells: a sorted CD56 or NKG2C T cell subset, CD4+ or CD8+ T cells, or bulk PBMC T cells (not recorded which). The origin of the receptors is a man aged 18 to 29 in good health.

This rearrangement joins TRBV7-8 to TRBJ2-1; TCRdb indicates TRBD2, and absent DNA this call remains unverified. Per the germline V gene, CDR1 is SGHVS and CDR2 is FQNEAQ. The CDR3 has 15 residues. The CDR3 spells CASSSPGRVYNEQFF.

This rearrangement joins TRBV27 to TRBJ2-1; TCRdb gives TRBD1 as the D gene, but with no DNA this cannot be confirmed. Germline assignment: CDR1 MNHEY and CDR2 SMNVEV (reference sequence). The CDR3 totals 15 residues. This CDR3 reads CASTTYRGRYNEQFF.

V gene TRBV12-3 or TRBV12-4 combines with J gene TRBJ1-2; without DNA, the TCRdb call of TRBD1 cannot be checked. The CDR3 totals 15 residues. This CDR3 reads CASSHRTGANYGYTF.

The gene calls are TRBV20-1 and TRBJ2-3; the TRBD1 assignment by TCRdb is unverifiable without DNA. The CDR3 has 14 residues. Germline-derived CDR1 and CDR2 are DFQATT and SNEGSKA (reference sequence). The CDR3 region is CSASSGTGTDTQYF.

J is TRBJ2-3 and V is TRBV19; TCRdb proposes TRBD2, but this gene call is untestable without DNA. Germline V gene data show CDR1 as LNHDA and CDR2 as SQIVND (reference sequence). The CDR3 consists of 16 residues. The CDR3 protein is CASSILSSGITDTQYF.

The chain is built from TRBV7-9 and TRBJ2-7; the D call from TCRdb, TRBD1, cannot be confirmed without DNA. CDR1 is SEHNR and CDR2 is FQNEAQ in the germline V gene (reference sequence). The CDR3 spans 15 residues. The CDR3 loop is CASSSTGRNPYEQYF.

The V call is TRBV5-1, the J call TRBJ2-5; TCRdb's assignment of TRBD1 cannot be checked, as there is no DNA. This CDR3 spans 14 amino acids. CDR1 and CDR2 from the germline V gene are SGHRS and YFSETQ. The CDR3 region is CASSGQGVGETQYF.

The chain couples TRBV20-1 to TRBJ1-5. The germline gives CDR1 DFQATT, CDR2 SNEGSKA (reference sequence). The length of the CDR3 is 15 residues. The CDR3 sequence: CSARVGVRGNQPQHF.